The 8 T cell receptor beta chains presented below share a single source sample, sequenced in a study of CD8 T cells in ankylosing spondylitis. Study outcomes and limitations: Typical of ankylosing spondylitis blood, it appeared, was a TCR beta motif of 7 or 8 highly homologous variants.

TCRdb fed the 5' RACE reads into MiXCR, producing one record per CDR3 protein. Altogether about 800,000 distinct CDR3 sequences are present, around 11% being singletons, with the ten largest covering more than 0.5%. These receptors lack a known antigen. The sequenced sample consisted of blood, either unsorted or a sorted T cell fraction (not recorded which). All receptors derive from a male donor with ankylosing spondylitis.

This clonotype was observed at least ten times. J is TRBJ1-2 and V is TRBV7-2, with unresolved D. The V end lost 7 bases, the J end lost 7 bases, and 13 bases lay between the germline ends. Germline V CDR1 and CDR2: SGHTA, FQGNSA. The CDR3 has 12 amino acids. This chain's CDR3 is CASTSFQSGYTF. CDR3 sequence (DNA): TGTGCCAGCACCTCATTTCAGTCTGGCTACACCTTC.

The V call is TRBV7-2, the J call TRBJ2-7; 8 positions agree with TRBD1. The CDR3 sequence is 16 residues long. Germline CDR1 and CDR2: SGHTA and FQGNSA. Trimming cost V 5 bases and J 4 bases; bases outside gene matches: 13. CDR3 region: CASSTTGTGEGYEQYF. In DNA, the CDR3 is TGTGCCAGCAGCACTACCGGGACAGGTGAAGGATACGAGCAGTACTTC.

This clonotype was recorded a few times. V is TRBV27 and J is TRBJ2-2, with a tentative D call TRBD1 (6 bases). The V gene's germline CDR1 is MNHEY and CDR2 SMNVEV (reference sequence). Trimming stripped 3 bases from V and 2 bases from J, with 13 bases between. CDR3 size: 16 residues. The CDR3 region is CASSLSGTSNTGELFF. The CDR3 DNA reads TGTGCCAGCAGTTTGTCCGGGACATCTAACACCGGGGAGCTGTTTTTT.

V is TRBV10-3 and J is TRBJ2-5; 9 nucleotides line up with TRBD1. The germline CDR1 and CDR2 sequences are ENHRY and SYGVKD. The trim removed 5 bases at V and 3 bases at J, leaving 7 bases unmatched. The CDR3 extends over 15 amino acids. The CDR3 nucleotides are TGTGCCATCAGTAGTGGAAGGACAGGGGAAGAGACCCAGTACTTC. Its protein product is CAISSGRTGEETQYF.

The V call is TRBV9, the J call TRBJ2-2; 7 nucleotides match TRBD1. Germline V gives CDR1 SGDLS, CDR2 YYNGEE. V lost 0 bases and J lost 5; bases outside the gene matches: 7. This CDR3 is built from 16 residues. CDR3 protein: CASSVVGGAGTGELFF. CDR3 bases: TGTGCCAGCAGCGTAGTAGGGGGCGCCGGAACCGGGGAGCTGTTTTTT.

This clonotype was seen ten or more times. The V call is TRBV4-3, the J call TRBJ2-4; TRBD2 matches 10 bases. Germline V gene lookup returns CDR1 LGHNA and CDR2 YSLEER. J gave up 8 bases and V 3 bases, and 10 bases lay outside the gene matches. The CDR3 contains 16 residues. This CDR3 is CASSHSLAGVFDIQYF. CDR3 nucleotide sequence: TGCGCCAGCAGCCACTCTCTAGCGGGAGTGTTCGACATTCAGTACTTC.

The rearrangement links TRBV7-8 to TRBJ1-2; 9 nucleotides agree with TRBD1. Germline CDR1 is SGHVS and CDR2 is FQNEAQ. CDR3 length: 15 amino acids. Germline trimming cut 3 bases from V and 7 bases from J; bases unmatched to any gene: 9. CDR3 sequence: CASSFRDRASRGYTF. The CDR3 DNA is TGTGCCAGCAGCTTCAGGGACAGGGCCTCCCGTGGCTACACCTTC.

This clonotype was counted a few times. J is TRBJ1-2 and V is TRBV6-5; D unresolved. V lost 1 base to trimming and J lost 4 bases, with 10 bases between them. CDR1 is MNHEY, CDR2 SVGAGI, per germline. This CDR3 region has 14 residues. CDR3: CASSYLDLGYGYTF. CDR3 nucleotides: TGTGCCAGCAGTTACTTGGATTTAGGCTATGGCTACACCTTC.